Here is one TCR beta chain with its context. A second PCR, run for roughly 7 to 12 cycles, used a sample-barcoded 5' primer plus a J-beta primer mix. A single record per CDR3 protein comes from TCRdb applying MiXCR to the 5' RACE reads. The sample yields about 1.5 million distinct CDR3 sequences, about 42% seen once. This CDR3 is built from 16 residues. Trimming cost V 5 bases and J 2 bases; bases outside gene matches: 8. Germline CDR1 MNHEY, CDR2 SVGAGI. The entry originates in a study of blood T cells in healthy people across ages. The sample comprised blood. The gene calls are TRBV6-5 and TRBJ1-5; 8 bases align to TRBD1. The TCR originated in a woman aged 18-29 years in good health. Written as DNA, the CDR3 is TGTGCCAGCAGTAGTAATGACAGGGGTGGCAATCAGCCCCAGCATTTT. It yields the protein CASSSNDRGGNQPQHF.